This T cell receptor beta chain was captured in a study of CD8 T cells in ankylosing spondylitis. This clonotype was detected a few times. No antigen is known for it. Study-level findings and limits: Disease-associated clonotypes exhibited CD8+ identity and were relatively infrequent in peripheral blood. Matched ankylosing spondylitis synovial fluid reportedly showed significant enrichment of disease-linked clones.

V shed 3 bases and J 6 bases; nucleotides not matched to a gene: 7. The CDR3 is made up of 14 amino acids. Researchers built TCR beta libraries using quantitative 5'-RACE with molecular barcodes. From the 5' RACE reads, TCRdb called clonotypes with MiXCR, one entry per CDR3 protein. The repertoire holds about 260,000 distinct CDR3 sequences, with around 20% as singletons. This sequence originates from a male donor with ankylosing spondylitis or in good health (not recorded which). The V and J genes are TRBV12-3 or TRBV12-4 and TRBJ1-1; 7 positions agree with TRBD1. Material for sequencing was blood, either unsorted or a sorted T cell fraction (not recorded which). The CDR3 spells CASSFAGGGPEAFF. CDR3 nucleotide sequence: TGTGCCAGCAGTTTCGCCGGAGGGGGCCCTGAAGCTTTCTTT.